The 18 T cell receptor beta chains presented below share a single source sample, sequenced in a study of STAT5B mutations in CD4+ large granular lymphocyte leukemia. Generated by immunoSEQ multiplex PCR, the TCRdb table keeps only in-frame clones and is missing some. The sample includes approximately 30,000 clones, about four fifths of them seen just once. The sample was CD4+ T cells from blood buffy coats. These receptors were obtained from a human donor in good health.

The gene calls are TRBV27 and TRBJ2-3, with D possibly being TRBD2 (5 bases). V dropped 6 bases and J dropped 5 bases, with 12 bases sitting between them. Germline V gene sequence: CDR1 MNHEY, CDR2 SMNVEV (reference sequence). This CDR3 is 13 amino acids long. This CDR3 reads CASSRWGEDTQYF. The CDR3 DNA follows: TGTGCCAGCAGCAGGTGGGGAGAAGATACGCAGTATTTT.

V gene TRBV2 combines with J gene TRBJ2-2; D might be TRBD1 (7 bases). There are 18 residues in the CDR3. Germline V gene data show CDR1 as SNHLY and CDR2 as FYNNEI. V gave up 6 bases and J gave up 2 bases, with 22 bases separating them. The CDR3 protein is CASRGQENPRGNTGELFF. In nucleotides, the CDR3 is TGTGCCAGCAGAGGACAGGAGAATCCGCGGGGAAACACCGGGGAGCTGTTTTTT.

CDR3 sequence reads: CASSLGRSRISGNTIYF. The CDR3 nucleotides read TGTGCCAGCAGCTTAGGCAGGAGCCGGATCTCTGGAAACACCATATATTTT. The V gene is TRBV7-2, the J gene TRBJ1-3; D gene uncertain. The V and J ends lost 1 base and 0 bases respectively, with 13 bases between them. Germline-derived CDR1 and CDR2 are SGHTA and FQGNSA. The CDR3 runs to 17 residues.

The chain is built from TRBV19 and TRBJ2-4, with D maybe TRBD1 (6 bases). Trimming removed 3 bases at V and 0 bases at J, with 12 bases between. CDR3 length: 16 residues. Germline V lookup: CDR1 LNHDA, CDR2 SQIVND (reference sequence). The CDR3: CASSIRGQLAKNIQYF. As DNA, the CDR3 is TGTGCCAGTAGTATCAGGGGCCAGCTAGCCAAAAACATTCAGTACTTC. The full variable domain, rest sourced from reference TRBV19 and TRBJ2-4, is DGGITQSPKYLFRKEGQNVTLSCEQNLNHDAMYWYRQDPGQGLRLIYYSQIVNDFQKGDIAEGYSVSREKKESFPLTVTSAQKNPTAFYLCASSIRGQLAKNIQYFGAGTRLSVL.

The table lists this clone with a count of one. The V and J genes are TRBV11-2 and TRBJ2-5; 16 bases align to TRBD2. The length of the CDR3 is 17 residues. The V gene's germline CDR1 is SGHAT and CDR2 FQNNGV. Trimming took 4 bases from V and 5 from J; bases not matched to a gene: 7. Here the CDR3 DNA reads TGTGCCAGCAGCTCCGGGACTAGCGGGAGGGCCGGGGAGACCCAGTACTTC. This encodes CASSSGTSGRAGETQYF.

This clone was recorded once. The CDR3 here is CASSESVGGPGPQHF. The CDR3 DNA follows: TGCGCCAGCAGTGAGTCGGTGGGGGGGCCGGGGCCCCAGCATTTT. V is TRBV10-2 and J is TRBJ1-5; D might be TRBD1 (6 bases). In germline, CDR1 is WSHSY, CDR2 SAAADI. The V end lost 0 bases, the J end lost 9 bases, and 15 bases lay between the germline ends. The CDR3 length is 15 residues.

The chain combines TRBV4-3 with TRBJ2-7; TRBD2 is a possible D gene (6 bases). Germline CDR1 is LGHNA and CDR2 is YSLEER. The CDR3 loop spans 14 amino acids. Trimming pared 3 bases from V and 0 bases from J, leaving 9 bases between. Written as DNA, the CDR3 is TGCGCCAGCAGCCAGCTAGCGATCTCCTACGAGCAGTACTTC. Its translation: CASSQLAISYEQYF.

This clone is medium-sized within its sample. The chain joins TRBV6-5 to TRBJ1-6, with TRBD1 as a possible D gene (5 bases). Trimming stripped 6 bases from V and 9 bases from J, with 18 bases between. Germline CDR1 and CDR2: MNHEY and SVGAGI. The CDR3 runs to 15 residues. CDR3 residues: CASSPSFQGGSPLHF. The CDR3 coding sequence is TGTGCCAGCAGCCCCTCGTTCCAGGGAGGTTCACCCCTCCACTTT.

The chain carries TRBV18 and TRBJ2-2; the D is unclear. V lost 2 bases and J lost 1, with 5 bases in between. The CDR3 runs 14 residues. Germline CDR1 reads KGHSH; CDR2 reads LQKENI. The CDR3: CASSPMRNTGELFF. As DNA, the CDR3 is TGTGCCAGCTCACCAATGCGGAACACCGGGGAGCTGTTTTTT.

This clone turned up a few times. The V and J genes are TRBV2 and TRBJ1-5; D uncertain. Germline lookup yields CDR1 SNHLY and CDR2 FYNNEI. The CDR3 runs 13 residues. The V and J ends lost 7 bases and 4 bases respectively, with 11 bases between them. For the CDR3, the DNA is TGTGCCAGCACCCCGACATGGAATCAGCCCCAGCATTTT. It is translated as CASTPTWNQPQHF.

The chain combines TRBV6-6 with TRBJ1-2; 8 nucleotides match TRBD1. Germline CDR1 is MNHNY and CDR2 is SVGAGI (reference sequence). With V trimmed by 6 bases and J by 7 bases, 7 bases remained unmatched. The CDR3 extends over 13 amino acids. As DNA, the CDR3 is TGTGCCAGCAGCCCAACGGGACAGGTTGGCTACACCTTC. Its protein is CASSPTGQVGYTF.

The J gene is TRBJ2-3, the V gene TRBV9; no firm D call. CDR3 length: 14 amino acids. Germline V gene lookup returns CDR1 SGDLS and CDR2 YYNGEE. The V gene lost 2 bases and the J gene lost 4 bases, with 11 bases spanning the gap. CDR3: CASSVPALPDTQYF. Written as DNA, the CDR3 is TGTGCCAGCAGCGTCCCTGCCCTCCCAGATACGCAGTATTTT. The whole variable domain, remainder taken from reference TRBV9 and TRBJ2-3, is DSGVTQTPKHLITATGQRVTLRCSPRSGDLSVYWYQQSLDQGLQFLIQYYNGEERAKGNILERFSAQQFPDLHSELNLSSLELGDSALYFCASSVPALPDTQYFGPGTRLTVL.

The chain carries TRBV27 and TRBJ2-2; 9 bases map to TRBD1. The trim removed 4 bases at V and 0 bases at J, leaving 6 bases unmatched. CDR1 and CDR2 (germline): MNHEY, SMNVEV (reference sequence). The CDR3 consists of 17 residues. In DNA form, the CDR3 reads TGTGCCAGCAGTTCGGGACAGGGTCGGGCGAACACCGGGGAGCTGTTTTTT. Translation gives CASSSGQGRANTGELFF.

The genes are TRBV30 and TRBJ1-1; 8 bases fit TRBD1. Germline-derived CDR1 and CDR2 are GTSNPN and SVGIG (reference sequence). The CDR3 contains 15 residues. Trimming at V came to 3 bases and at J to 4 bases, leaving 10 bases not matched to a gene. The CDR3 DNA is TGTGCCTGGAGAACGAGAGGGACAGGATTCACTGAAGCTTTCTTT. Protein: CAWRTRGTGFTEAFF.

The rearrangement joins TRBV29-1 to TRBJ2-7, with TRBD2 matching 9 bases. V lost 3 bases to trimming and J lost 5 bases; unmatched junction nucleotides: 5. This CDR3 is 13 amino acids long. CDR1 and CDR2 (germline): SQVTM, ANQGSEA. CDR3 sequence reads: CSVDSRGGNEQYF. The CDR3 DNA sequence: TGCAGCGTTGACTCGCGGGGGGGCAACGAGCAGTACTTC.

The chain carries TRBV7-9 and TRBJ2-6; D call uncertain. The CDR3 covers 13 residues. The germline V and J ends were trimmed by 4 bases and 4 bases, with 5 bases remaining between them. The germline V gene has CDR1 SEHNR and CDR2 FQNEAQ (reference sequence). In DNA form, the CDR3 reads TGTGCCAGCAGCTCCCGGGGGGCCAACGTCCTGACTTTC. Translation gives CASSSRGANVLTF.

The rearrangement uses TRBV18 and TRBJ1-3, with 8 bases identical to TRBD1. The germline V gene encodes CDR1 KGHSH and CDR2 LQKENI. The CDR3 runs to 13 residues. Trimming at V came to 8 bases and at J to 6 bases, leaving 6 bases not matched to a gene. Here the CDR3 reads CASQSGQANTIYF. The CDR3 region has the DNA TGTGCCAGCCAATCGGGACAGGCAAACACCATATATTTT.

The rearrangement uses TRBV19 and TRBJ2-2, with a tentative D call TRBD2 (5 bases). V lost 6 bases, J lost 1 base, and 12 bases lay in between. The V gene's germline CDR1 is LNHDA and CDR2 SQIVND (reference sequence). The CDR3 consists of 15 residues. CDR3 protein: CASSWTGRNTGELFF. The CDR3 DNA follows: TGTGCCAGTAGCTGGACTGGGCGGAACACCGGGGAGCTGTTTTTT.